Each of the 13 T cell receptor beta chains below was sequenced from the same sample in a study of shared clonotypes between healthy human individuals. The method was immunoSEQ multiplex PCR; TCRdb's version includes in-frame clones alone and lacks a portion of them. The table has about 2,100,000 clones, 85% to 95% seen once; the top ten hold approximately 1.7%. Selected positively for CCR7 and CD45RO-negative, naive CD8 cells excluded terminally differentiated effector memory CD45RA+ cells. The sequenced material came from naive CD8+ T cells from PBMCs. The receptors were sampled from a man between 18 and 29 years old in good health. Some clones in this sample may be carry-over from other donors' samples.

V and J are TRBV5-4 and TRBJ1-2; D is perhaps TRBD1 (5 bases). V was pared by 1 base and J by 1 base, with 8 bases between. In germline, CDR1 is SGHNT, CDR2 YYREEE (reference sequence). The CDR3 contains 14 residues. CDR3 sequence reads: CASSLWGLNYGYTF. The CDR3 coding sequence is TGTGCCAGCAGCTTGTGGGGACTTAACTATGGCTACACCTTC.

Note on this clone: Other DNA sequences in this specimen translate into the identical CDR3. The chain links TRBV5-1 to TRBJ2-7; 8 bases are shared with TRBD2. Germline V gives CDR1 SGHRS, CDR2 YFSETQ. Trimming at V came to 4 bases and at J to 4 bases, leaving 10 bases not matched to a gene. There are 15 residues in the CDR3. Here the CDR3 DNA reads TGCGCCAGCAGCCCCACTAGCGGCGGGACTTACGAGCAGTACTTC. Residues: CASSPTSGGTYEQYF. Full variable domain (outside the CDR3, taken from reference TRBV5-1 and TRBJ2-7): KAGVTQTPRYLIKTRGQQVTLSCSPISGHRSVSWYQQTPGQGLQFLFEYFSETQRNKGNFPGRFSGRQFSNSRSEMNVSTLELGDSALYLCASSPTSGGTYEQYFGPGTRLTVT.

This sequence joins TRBV11-3 and TRBJ2-1, with TRBD2 identical over 8 bases. V was clipped by 1 base and J by 5 bases; unmatched bases: 19. The germline gives CDR1 SGHNT, CDR2 YENEEA. The CDR3 contains 20 residues. The CDR3 region is CASSLAPRVLAAELNNEQFF. In DNA, the CDR3 is TGTGCCAGCAGCTTAGCCCCCCGCGTACTAGCGGCGGAGTTGAACAATGAGCAGTTCTTC.

With respect to this clone: Its ends do not fully match the called genes, so a read error is possible. The J gene is TRBJ2-1, the V gene TRBV9, with D tentatively TRBD1 or TRBD2 (5 bases each). Germline V gene lookup returns CDR1 SGDLS and CDR2 YYNGEE. The CDR3 contains 16 residues. In DNA, the CDR3 is TGTACCAGCAGCGTAGTTAGTGGGGGATCCTACAATGAGCAGTTCTTC. It yields the protein CTSSVVSGGSYNEQFF.

This rearrangement joins TRBV28 to TRBJ2-1; D remains unclear. From germline, CDR1 is MDHEN and CDR2 SYDVKM. V was trimmed by 5 bases and J by 4 bases, leaving 12 bases between them. This CDR3 has 14 amino acids. DNA for the CDR3: TGTGCCAGCAGTGATACTGTGGTATACAATGAGCAGTTCTTC. Translated, it gives CASSDTVVYNEQFF.

The chain carries TRBV27 and TRBJ1-1, with D possibly TRBD1 on 6 matching bases. The V gene's germline CDR1 is MNHEY and CDR2 SMNVEV (reference sequence). V lost 0 bases and J 8 bases, leaving 13 bases between the germline ends. The CDR3 length is 14 residues. This CDR3 reads CASSLSPQGREAFF. CDR3 nucleotides: TGTGCCAGCAGTTTATCCCCCCAGGGGCGGGAAGCTTTCTTT.

The chain couples TRBV27 to TRBJ2-7; TRBD2 matches 8 bases. This CDR3 comprises 14 residues. V shed 4 bases, J shed 4 bases, and the junction held 6 bases outside the gene matches. Per the germline V gene, CDR1 is MNHEY and CDR2 is SMNVEV (reference sequence). The DNA for the CDR3 is TGTGCCAGCAGTTGGAGCGGGAGTGATTACGAGCAGTACTTC. Translation gives CASSWSGSDYEQYF.

This sequence joins TRBV4-2 and TRBJ2-1; TRBD2 agrees at 8 bases. V gave up 2 bases and J gave up 7 bases; unmatched junction bases: 4. Germline V gene sequence: CDR1 LGHNA, CDR2 YNFKEQ. The CDR3 sequence is 14 residues long. In nucleotides, the CDR3 is TGTGCCAGCAGCCAACTACAGCGGGAGAATGAGCAGTTCTTC. It specifies CASSQLQRENEQFF.

This clone was observed once. The chain employs TRBV7-2 and TRBJ1-3; the match to TRBD1 covers 8 bases. The germline V gene encodes CDR1 SGHTA and CDR2 FQGNSA. The J segment lost 2 bases and the V segment lost 2 bases, leaving 11 bases of the junction unmatched. CDR3 size: 18 residues. The DNA of the CDR3 is TGTGCCAGCAGCTTAATCAGTGAGCAGGGGGCGCCTGGAAACACCATATATTTT. Its protein product is CASSLISEQGAPGNTIYF.

The rearrangement uses TRBV4-3 and TRBJ2-4; D not resolved. Germline CDR1 LGHNA, CDR2 YSLEER. The V end was cut by 0 bases, the J end by 2 bases, with 8 bases between. This CDR3 is built from 15 residues. The DNA of the CDR3 is TGCGCCAGCAGCCAAGATCCCGACTCCAAAAACATTCAGTACTTC. Residues: CASSQDPDSKNIQYF.

The rearrangement joins TRBV30 to TRBJ2-1; tentative D call: TRBD2 (5 bases). The germline gives CDR1 GTSNPN, CDR2 SVGIG (reference sequence). Deletions cut 4 bases from V and 3 bases from J, with 16 bases between. This CDR3 has 15 amino acids. CDR3 sequence: CAWITVGSLYNEQFF. The CDR3 bases are TGTGCCTGGATTACCGTAGGGAGCCTCTACAATGAGCAGTTCTTC. The full variable domain, completed using reference TRBV30 and TRBJ2-1, is SQTIHQWPATLVQPVGSPLSLECTVEGTSNPNLYWYRQAAGRGLQLLFYSVGIGQISSEVPQNLSASRPQDRQFILSSKKLLLSDSGFYLCAWITVGSLYNEQFFGPGTRLTVL.

The chain employs TRBV28 and TRBJ1-1; 7 positions agree with TRBD1. CDR1 and CDR2 (germline): MDHEN, SYDVKM. The CDR3 is 15 amino acids. The trim removed 6 bases at V and 1 base at J, leaving 8 bases unmatched. For the CDR3, the DNA is TGTGCCAGCAGCCGGCAGGGGGTGACGAACACTGAAGCTTTCTTT. This gives the protein CASSRQGVTNTEAFF.

The chain uses TRBV28 and TRBJ2-1; no reliable D call. The V end lost 3 bases, the J end lost 3 bases, and 18 bases lay between the germline ends. The CDR3 length is 17 residues. CDR1 and CDR2 (germline): MDHEN, SYDVKM. DNA for the CDR3: TGTGCCAGCAGTTTGGATGTCGAGACGGAAATCTACAATGAGCAGTTCTTC. It codes for CASSLDVETEIYNEQFF.